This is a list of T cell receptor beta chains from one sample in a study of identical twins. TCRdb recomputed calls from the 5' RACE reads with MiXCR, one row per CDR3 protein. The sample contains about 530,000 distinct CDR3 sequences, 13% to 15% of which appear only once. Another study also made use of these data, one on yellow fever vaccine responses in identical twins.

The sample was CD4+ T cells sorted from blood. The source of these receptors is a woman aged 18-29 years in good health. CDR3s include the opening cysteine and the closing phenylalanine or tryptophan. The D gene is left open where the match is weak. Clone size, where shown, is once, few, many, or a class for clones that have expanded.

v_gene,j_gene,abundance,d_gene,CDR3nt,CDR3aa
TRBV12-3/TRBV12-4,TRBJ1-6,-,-,TGTGCCAGCAGCCCACCCGGTTCACCCCTCCACTTT,CASSPPGSPLHF
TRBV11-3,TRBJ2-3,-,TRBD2,TGTGCCAGCAGCCATAGCGGGAGGGCCACAGATACGCAGTATTTT,CASSHSGRATDTQYF
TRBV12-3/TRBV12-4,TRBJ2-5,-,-,TGTGCCAGCAGTTTGATGACAGCACAAGAGACCCAGTACTTC,CASSLMTAQETQYF
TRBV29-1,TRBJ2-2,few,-,TGCAGCGCAACCAAGTCAGCCGCGGACACCGGGGAGCTGTTTTTT,CSATKSAADTGELFF
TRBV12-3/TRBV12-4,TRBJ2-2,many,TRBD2,TGTGCCAGCAGTATCACTAGCGGGGGAGTTACCGGGGAGCTGTTTTTT,CASSITSGGVTGELFF
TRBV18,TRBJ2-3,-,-,TGTGCCAGCTCACCACGTCCTCCCGGGGGACAGACCACAGATACGCAGTATTTT,CASSPRPPGGQTTDTQYF
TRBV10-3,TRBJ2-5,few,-,TGTGCCATCTGCAACGCCCCCCAAGAGACCCAGTACTTC,CAICNAPQETQYF
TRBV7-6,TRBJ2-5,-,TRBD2,TGTGCCAGCAGCTTGGGTTTAGCGGGGGGAGTTGCGACCCAGTACTTC,CASSLGLAGGVATQYF
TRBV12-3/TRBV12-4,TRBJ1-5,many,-,TGTGCCAGCAGTTTAGAATATAGCAATCAGCCCCAGCATTTT,CASSLEYSNQPQHF
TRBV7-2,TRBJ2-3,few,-,TGTGCCAGCAGCTCAGGGAGGGGGCGCCGCACAGATACGCAGTATTTT,CASSSGRGRRTDTQYF
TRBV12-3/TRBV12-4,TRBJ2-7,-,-,TGTGCCAGACTCCTCCTCCTAGACGAGCAGTACTTC,CARLLLLDEQYF
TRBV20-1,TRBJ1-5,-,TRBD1,TGCAGTGCTAGCTTTGCAGGGGGACTTTATAGCAATCAGCCCCAGCATTTT,CSASFAGGLYSNQPQHF
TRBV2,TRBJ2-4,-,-,TGTGCCAGCAGTGACGACGGGGAAAACATTCAGTACTTC,CASSDDGENIQYF
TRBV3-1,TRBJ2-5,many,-,TGTGCCAGCAGCCAAGGCCCAAGGGGGGGGACCCAGTACTTC,CASSQGPRGGTQYF
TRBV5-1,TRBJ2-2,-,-,TGCGCCAGCAGCTTGCGCTCTGGGACTCCCCAACCACAGGTGTTTTTT,CASSLRSGTPQPQVFF
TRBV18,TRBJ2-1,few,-,TGTGCCAGCTCACCACCGATCGGGACCTACAATGAGCAGTTCTTC,CASSPPIGTYNEQFF
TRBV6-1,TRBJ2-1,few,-,TGTGCCAGCAGGAGAGGTTTGGCAGGGACTTCGGATGAGCAGTTCTTC,CASRRGLAGTSDEQFF
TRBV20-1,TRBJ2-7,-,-,TGCAGTGCTAGTGACACCCAACCCTACGAGCAGTACTTC,CSASDTQPYEQYF
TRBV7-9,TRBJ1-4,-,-,TGTGCCAGCAGCCGGATGCAGGGGTCTAATGAAAAACTGTTTTTT,CASSRMQGSNEKLFF
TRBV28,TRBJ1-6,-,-,TGTGCCAGCAGTTTTTCCGGGGGAGGGTCACCCCTCCACTTT,CASSFSGGGSPLHF
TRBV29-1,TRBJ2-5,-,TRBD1,TGCAGCGTTGCTCCAGGGGGAAACCAAGAGACCCAGTACTTC,CSVAPGGNQETQYF
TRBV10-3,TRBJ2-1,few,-,TGTGCCATCAGTGAGTCTTCGTGGAGGGATGAGCAGTTCTTC,CAISESSWRDEQFF
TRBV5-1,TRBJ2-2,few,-,TGCGCCAGCAGAACCAGGGATATTGACACCGGGGAGCTGTTTTTT,CASRTRDIDTGELFF
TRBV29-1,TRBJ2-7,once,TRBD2,TGCAGCGTTGTACGGGGGGGACTCTACGAGCAGTACTTC,CSVVRGGLYEQYF
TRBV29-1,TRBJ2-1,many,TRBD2,TGCAGCGGTCTGCGCCTAGCGGGAGACCAGTCCTACAATGAGCAGTTCTTC,CSGLRLAGDQSYNEQFF
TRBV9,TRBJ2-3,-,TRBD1,TGTGCCAGCAGCTTCGCCGGGACAGGGTTCACAGATACGCAGTATTTT,CASSFAGTGFTDTQYF
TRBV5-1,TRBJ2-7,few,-,TGCGCCAGCAGCACCCGGGACAATCTCGAGCAGTACTTC,CASSTRDNLEQYF
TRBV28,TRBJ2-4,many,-,TGTGCCAGCAGTTCCCAGGGACTAGCCAAAAACATTCAGTACTTC,CASSSQGLAKNIQYF
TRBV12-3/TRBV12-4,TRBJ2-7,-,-,TGTGCCAGCAGCCAATTCACAGGTCCAAGGGACGAGCAGTACTTC,CASSQFTGPRDEQYF
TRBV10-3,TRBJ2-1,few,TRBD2,TGTGCCATCAGGAAGGGACTAGTCGCTAACAATGAGCAGTTCTTC,CAIRKGLVANNEQFF
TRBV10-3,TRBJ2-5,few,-,TGTGCCATCAGTGAGGTGCAGGAGAGTCTACAAGAGACCCAGTACTTC,CAISEVQESLQETQYF
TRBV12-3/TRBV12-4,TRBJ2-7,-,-,TGTGCCAGCAGCCTTAGGGCCGGGACCTACGAGCAGTACTTC,CASSLRAGTYEQYF
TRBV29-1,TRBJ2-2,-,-,TGCAGCGCGGGACCGAACACCGGGGAGCTGTTTTTT,CSAGPNTGELFF
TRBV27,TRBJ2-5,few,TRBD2,TGTGCCAGCAGTACCCGGGGGGTAGCGGGAGAGACCCAGTACTTC,CASSTRGVAGETQYF
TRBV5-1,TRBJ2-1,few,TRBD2,TGCGCCAGCAGCATAGCGGGAGGGTCCTACAATGAGCAGTTCTTC,CASSIAGGSYNEQFF
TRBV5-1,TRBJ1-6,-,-,TGCGCCAGCAGCTTGGGGGAGAGTTCACCCCTCCACTTT,CASSLGESSPLHF
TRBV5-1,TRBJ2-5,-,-,TGCGCCAGCAGCCGTTTCGTACAAGAGACCCAGTACTTC,CASSRFVQETQYF
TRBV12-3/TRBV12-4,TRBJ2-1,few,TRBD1,TGTGCCAGCACCGCTCCGGGGACAGGGATGCATGAGCAGTTCTTC,CASTAPGTGMHEQFF
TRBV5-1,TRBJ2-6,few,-,TGCGCCAGCAGCTTGTCTCCTACTATAATCTCTGGGGCCAACGTCCTGACTTTC,CASSLSPTIISGANVLTF
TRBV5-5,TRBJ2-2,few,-,TGTGCCAGCAGCTTTAATGTTTTGGCAGTCATCACCGGGGAGCTGTTTTTT,CASSFNVLAVITGELFF